Each of the 25 T cell receptor beta chains below was sequenced from the same sample in a study of T cell responses to AZD1222 COVID-19 vaccine. Assay used: immunoSEQ multiplex PCR; TCRdb lists only in-frame clones, some missing. The sample contains 80,000 to 90,000 clones, roughly 89% of which appear only once. The sequencing used peripheral blood, collected on day 0 of MenACWY control vaccination. The receptors shown here come from an adult in good health.

This chain links TRBV3-1 (or the pseudogene TRBV3-2) with TRBJ1-1; the match to TRBD1 covers 8 bases. This CDR3 has 15 amino acids. V shed 7 bases and J 5 bases; nucleotides not matched to a gene: 12. Germline lookup yields CDR1 LGHDT and CDR2 YNNKEL (reference sequence). CDR3 sequence: CASTLSDRVGTEAFF. CDR3 sequence (DNA): TGTGCCAGCACCCTATCGGACAGGGTGGGGACTGAAGCTTTCTTT.

V is TRBV29-1 and J is TRBJ1-1; maybe TRBD1 (5 bases). In germline, CDR1 is SQVTM, CDR2 ANQGSEA. The CDR3 is 12 residues long. V was cut by 6 bases and J by 4 bases, with 12 bases left in between. The CDR3 loop reads CSVTGTGTEAFF. CDR3 coding DNA: TGCAGCGTAACCGGGACTGGCACTGAAGCTTTCTTT. The full variable domain, completed using reference TRBV29-1 and TRBJ1-1, is SAVISQKPSRDICQRGTSLTIQCQVDSQVTMMFWYRQQPGQSLTLIATANQGSEATYESGFVIDKFPISRPNLTFSTLTVSNMSPEDSSIYLCSVTGTGTEAFFGQGTRLTVV.

This clone came up a few times. V gene TRBV10-1 combines with J gene TRBJ2-2; D unresolved. Trimming pared 6 bases from V and 4 bases from J, leaving 9 bases between. The germline gives CDR1 WNHNN, CDR2 SYGVQD (reference sequence). The CDR3 spans 13 residues. CDR3 nucleotides: TGCGCCAGCAGCCCCGGAATCACCGGGGAGCTGTTTTTT. Translated: CASSPGITGELFF.

J is TRBJ1-1 and V is TRBV6-2 or TRBV6-3; maybe TRBD1 (6 bases). This CDR3 comprises 15 residues. The germline gives CDR1 MNHEY, CDR2 SVGEGT. V lost 2 bases and J lost 5, with 15 bases in between. The CDR3 reads CASSYPPTGATEAFF. DNA of the CDR3: TGTGCCAGCAGTTACCCCCCGACAGGCGCAACTGAAGCTTTCTTT.

The rearrangement joins TRBV19 to TRBJ1-1; D is uncertain. The germline gives CDR1 LNHDA, CDR2 SQIVND (reference sequence). Trimming stripped 8 bases from V and 4 bases from J, with 14 bases between. The CDR3 length is 13 residues. The CDR3 loop is CASVPSGSTEAFF. The CDR3 DNA reads TGTGCCAGTGTTCCCTCTGGCAGCACTGAAGCTTTCTTT.

This clone was picked up a small number of times. The chain carries TRBV15 and TRBJ1-1; D is unresolved. Between the trimmed V and J ends, which lost 0 bases and 4 bases, there was a span of 9 bases. Germline-derived CDR1 and CDR2 are LNHNV and YYDKDF (reference sequence). The CDR3 has 14 amino acids. The CDR3 spells CATSRDFGGTEAFF. The CDR3 nucleotides read TGTGCCACCAGCAGAGATTTTGGTGGCACTGAAGCTTTCTTT.

This chain joins TRBV14 and TRBJ2-5; D uncertain. Looked up from germline, CDR1 is SGHDN and CDR2 is FVKESK. V lost 3 bases and J lost 5, with 4 bases in between. The CDR3 extends over 11 amino acids. CDR3 sequence: CASSQVETQYF. The CDR3 nucleotides read TGTGCCAGCAGCCAGGTGGAGACCCAGTACTTC. Full variable domain (missing parts from reference TRBV14 and TRBJ2-5): EAGVTQFPSHSVIEKGQTVTLRCDPISGHDNLYWYRRVMGKEIKFLLHFVKESKQDESGMPNNRFLAERTGGTYSTLKVQPAELEDSGVYFCASSQVETQYFGPGTRLLVL.

The chain combines TRBV5-1 with TRBJ1-4; the D gene is possibly TRBD1 (5 bases). Germline CDR1 and CDR2: SGHRS and YFSETQ. V dropped 5 bases and J dropped 2 bases, with 10 bases sitting between them. This CDR3 region has 14 residues. This CDR3 is CASSQTETNEKLFF. CDR3 coding DNA: TGCGCCAGCAGTCAGACAGAGACTAATGAAAAACTGTTTTTT.

This sequence joins TRBV5-5 and TRBJ2-1; 7 nucleotides align to TRBD1. CDR3 length: 15 amino acids. Germline lookup yields CDR1 SGHKS and CDR2 YYEKEE (reference sequence). V shed 4 bases and J 1 base; nucleotides not matched to a gene: 5. CDR3 sequence (DNA): TGTGCCAGCAGCAAAGACAGGGTATCCTACAATGAGCAGTTCTTC. It codes for CASSKDRVSYNEQFF.

This chain joins TRBV19 and TRBJ2-7; 7 bases map to TRBD1. CDR3 length: 16 residues. The V segment lost 6 bases and the J segment 7 bases; nucleotides outside the gene matches: 18. The germline V gene encodes CDR1 LNHDA and CDR2 SQIVND (reference sequence). The CDR3 loop is CASSPDRQGRYYEQYF. The CDR3 DNA sequence: TGTGCCAGTAGCCCGGACCGACAGGGTAGATATTATGAGCAGTACTTC.

V is TRBV5-1 and J is TRBJ2-7; D is possibly TRBD1 or TRBD2 (7 bases each). The CDR3 runs to 16 residues. Per germline, CDR1 SGHRS and CDR2 YFSETQ. Trimming shortened V by 0 bases and J by 3 bases, and 16 bases separated the two germline ends. As DNA, the CDR3 is TGCGCCAGCAGCTTGGCCATTGCAGGGGGGGTCTACGAGCAGTACTTC. It codes for CASSLAIAGGVYEQYF. Drawing the rest from reference TRBV5-1 and TRBJ2-7, the complete variable domain is KAGVTQTPRYLIKTRGQQVTLSCSPISGHRSVSWYQQTPGQGLQFLFEYFSETQRNKGNFPGRFSGRQFSNSRSEMNVSTLELGDSALYLCASSLAIAGGVYEQYFGPGTRLTVT.

The chain has TRBV27 and TRBJ2-1, with 8 bases lining up with TRBD2. The CDR3 sequence is 16 residues long. Germline V gives CDR1 MNHEY, CDR2 SMNVEV (reference sequence). The V gene end was trimmed by 5 bases and the J gene end by 2 bases; junction bases not matched to a gene: 8. CDR3 region: CASSDTSGGPYNEQFF. The CDR3 nucleotides are TGTGCCAGCAGTGACACTAGCGGAGGACCCTACAATGAGCAGTTCTTC.

V gene TRBV10-3 combines with J gene TRBJ2-5; a possible D gene is TRBD1 (7 bases). Trimming shortened V by 4 bases and J by 1 base, and 13 bases separated the two germline ends. CDR3 size: 15 residues. The germline CDR1 and CDR2 sequences are ENHRY and SYGVKD. The CDR3 nucleotides read TGTGCCATCAGTGGGACAGGAGGGGCCCAAGAGACCCAGTACTTC. Amino acid sequence: CAISGTGGAQETQYF.

The genes are TRBV6-6 and TRBJ1-4; 9 bases map to TRBD1. Per germline, CDR1 MNHNY and CDR2 SVGAGI (reference sequence). The CDR3 extends over 15 amino acids. Germline trimming cut 4 bases from V and 7 bases from J; bases unmatched to any gene: 7. DNA of the CDR3: TGTGCCAGCAGTTCCGCACAGGGGGCTGGTGAAAAACTGTTTTTT. Its translation is CASSSAQGAGEKLFF.

The chain uses TRBV5-6 and TRBJ2-2; TRBD1 matches 7 bases. Germline V gives CDR1 SGHDT, CDR2 YYEEEE. J lost 5 bases, V lost 2 bases, and 12 bases had no gene match. The length of the CDR3 is 17 residues. CDR3 DNA sequence: TGTGCCAGCAGCTTTATGGTTGGGACAGACGTGACCGGGGAGCTGTTTTTT. It yields the protein CASSFMVGTDVTGELFF.

The gene calls are TRBV6-5 and TRBJ1-2, with 7 bases matching TRBD1. This CDR3 has 14 amino acids. The germline CDR1 and CDR2 sequences are MNHEY and SVGAGI. The J segment lost 3 bases and the V segment lost 0 bases, leaving 1 base of the junction unmatched. CDR3 in DNA: TGTGCCAGCAGTTACTCGACAGGGTACTATGGCTACACCTTC. It yields the protein CASSYSTGYYGYTF.

The chain carries TRBV28 and TRBJ1-4; 7 bases are shared with TRBD1. The CDR3 covers 15 residues. Trimming at V came to 6 bases and at J to 2 bases, leaving 6 bases not matched to a gene. CDR1 and CDR2 (germline): MDHEN, SYDVKM. CDR3 sequence (DNA): TGTGCCAGCAGATTGACAGGGTTGACTAATGAAAAACTGTTTTTT. Residues: CASRLTGLTNEKLFF.

This clone has only one observation. Here the CDR3 DNA reads TGTGCCAGCAGTACGACAGGGGCAAACACTGAAGCTTTCTTT. Translated, it gives CASSTTGANTEAFF. The chain employs TRBV28 and TRBJ1-1, with 8 positions matching TRBD1. CDR3 size: 14 residues. CDR1 and CDR2 (germline): MDHEN, SYDVKM. The trim removed 5 bases at V and 2 bases at J, leaving 4 bases unmatched.

This rearrangement joins TRBV4-3 to TRBJ2-7; 7 nucleotides align to TRBD2. Germline CDR1 reads LGHNA; CDR2 reads YSLEER. The CDR3 has 16 residues. V lost 0 bases, J lost 0 bases, and 5 bases stayed unmatched. The CDR3 nucleotides are TGCGCCAGCAGCCAAGACTCGGGGGGAAACTCCTACGAGCAGTACTTC. Its protein product is CASSQDSGGNSYEQYF.

J is TRBJ1-1 and V is TRBV4-2, with D uncertain. The V end was cut by 0 bases, the J end by 2 bases, with 19 bases between. CDR1 is LGHNA and CDR2 is YNFKEQ in the germline V gene. The CDR3 is 18 amino acids. The CDR3 region is CASSQESLGSLVNTEAFF. DNA of the CDR3: TGTGCCAGCAGCCAAGAAAGTCTGGGGAGTTTGGTAAACACTGAAGCTTTCTTT.

The chain recombines TRBV20-1 with TRBJ2-3; D is unresolved. V lost 8 bases and J 5 bases, leaving 8 bases between the germline ends. Germline CDR1 reads DFQATT; CDR2 reads SNEGSKA (reference sequence). This CDR3 has 10 residues. The CDR3 region has the DNA TGCAGTCTCGTGCGAGATACGCAGTATTTT. This sequence encodes CSLVRDTQYF.

This clone showed up just a few times. J is TRBJ1-5 and V is TRBV28, with D maybe TRBD1 (5 bases). Trimming left V 7 bases short and J 2 bases short, with 12 bases between. Germline-derived CDR1 and CDR2 are MDHEN and SYDVKM. The CDR3 runs 14 residues. The CDR3 loop reads CASKLGGGNQPQHF. As DNA, the CDR3 is TGTGCCAGCAAACTGGGAGGGGGCAATCAGCCCCAGCATTTT.

The rearrangement joins TRBV6-6 to TRBJ1-6; TRBD1 aligns across 8 bases. V dropped 6 bases and J dropped 8; count of bases not matched to a gene: 6. The CDR3 totals 14 residues. The germline V gene encodes CDR1 MNHNY and CDR2 SVGAGI (reference sequence). CDR3 bases: TGTGCCAGCAGCCCGACAGGGGCAGATTCACCCCTCCACTTT. It is translated as CASSPTGADSPLHF.

The chain combines TRBV18 with TRBJ2-7; a possible D gene is TRBD2 (6 bases). The CDR3 has 13 amino acids. Per the germline V gene, CDR1 is KGHSH and CDR2 is LQKENI. Trimming pared 2 bases from V and 1 base from J, leaving 6 bases between. The CDR3: CASSPGTSYEQYF. In nucleotides, the CDR3 is TGTGCCAGCTCACCAGGGACTTCCTACGAGCAGTACTTC.

The V call is TRBV19, the J call TRBJ2-7; D is perhaps TRBD1 (5 bases). From germline, CDR1 is LNHDA and CDR2 SQIVND (reference sequence). The CDR3 runs 14 residues. Trimming took off 5 bases at V and 2 bases at J, with 13 bases between the two ends. CDR3: CASSSRTLPYEQYF. The CDR3 region has the DNA TGTGCCAGTAGTTCTCGGACATTGCCCTACGAGCAGTACTTC. The whole variable domain, remainder taken from reference TRBV19 and TRBJ2-7, is DGGITQSPKYLFRKEGQNVTLSCEQNLNHDAMYWYRQDPGQGLRLIYYSQIVNDFQKGDIAEGYSVSREKKESFPLTVTSAQKNPTAFYLCASSSRTLPYEQYFGPGTRLTVT.